These T cell receptor beta chains were read from a single sample in a study of cytomegalovirus exposure and HLA in healthy donors. The data were produced by immunoSEQ multiplex PCR, yet TCRdb's version contains in-frame clones alone and is incomplete. The repertoire holds some 120,000 clones, more than 80% seen once, with 1% in the top ten. The sequenced material came from PBMCs. These receptors were taken from a man aged 40-55 years in good health and CMV-seronegative. Each CDR3 is given with its conserved first and last residue. D genes are given only for firm matches. Clone size, where shown, is once, few, many, or a class for clones that have expanded.

J: TRBJ2-3; size: .; D: TRBD2; V: TRBV30; CDR3: CAWSALGLGEGTQYF; DNA: TGTGCCTGGAGTGCGCTTGGACTAGGTGAGGGTACGCAGTATTTT
J: TRBJ1-6; size: few; D: .; V: TRBV5-6; CDR3: CASSLSTYNSPLHF; DNA: TGTGCCAGCAGCTTGAGCACTTATAATTCACCCCTCCACTTT
J: TRBJ2-1; size: .; D: TRBD2; V: TRBV5-1; CDR3: CASSSVGDYNLGEQFF; DNA: TGCGCCAGCAGCTCGGTGGGGGACTATAATTTGGGTGAGCAGTTCTTC
J: TRBJ2-3; size: once; D: TRBD2; V: TRBV27; CDR3: CASQLAGGNTQYF; DNA: TGTGCCAGCCAACTAGCGGGAGGGAATACGCAGTATTTT
J: TRBJ2-2; size: once; D: TRBD1; V: TRBV9; CDR3: CASGTGSTGELFF; DNA: TGTGCCAGCGGGACAGGGTCCACCGGGGAGCTGTTTTTT
J: TRBJ2-7; size: few; D: .; V: TRBV18; CDR3: CASSRGGSYEQYF; DNA: TGTGCCAGCTCACGGGGAGGATCCTACGAGCAGTACTTC
J: TRBJ2-1; size: .; D: TRBD2; V: TRBV27; CDR3: CASSFLAGGPYNEQFF; DNA: TGTGCCAGCAGTTTCTTGGCGGGAGGGCCCTACAATGAGCAGTTCTTC
J: TRBJ1-2; size: few; D: TRBD1; V: TRBV5-8; CDR3: CASSTFGQGTYGYTF; DNA: TGTGCCAGCAGCACCTTCGGACAGGGGACTTATGGCTACACCTTC
J: TRBJ1-1; size: .; D: .; V: TRBV15; CDR3: CATSRVQASEAFF; DNA: TGTGCCACCAGCAGAGTTCAAGCCTCTGAAGCTTTCTTT
J: TRBJ1-3; size: .; D: .; V: TRBV18; CDR3: CASSHGREENTIYF; DNA: TGTGCCAGCTCACACGGACGGGAGGAGAACACCATATATTTT
J: TRBJ2-7; size: .; D: TRBD2; V: TRBV2; CDR3: CASLAGGGEQYF; DNA: TGTGCCAGTCTAGCGGGAGGCGGCGAGCAGTACTTC
J: TRBJ2-7; size: once; D: .; V: TRBV5-1; CDR3: CASSLVLANYYEQYF; DNA: TGCGCCAGCAGCTTGGTTCTTGCGAATTACTACGAGCAGTACTTC
J: TRBJ2-1; size: .; D: .; V: TRBV28; CDR3: CASSTQGWGGTYNEQFF; DNA: TGTGCCAGCAGTACCCAAGGGTGGGGAGGAACCTACAATGAGCAGTTCTTC
J: TRBJ1-2; size: .; D: TRBD1; V: TRBV19; CDR3: CASSASGTGLVGYTF; DNA: TGTGCCAGTAGTGCCTCCGGGACAGGGTTGGTTGGCTACACCTTC
J: TRBJ1-4; size: .; D: .; V: TRBV6-5; CDR3: CASSYSGAPNEKLFF; DNA: TGTGCCAGCAGTTACTCGGGGGCCCCTAATGAAAAACTGTTTTTT
J: TRBJ1-4; size: .; D: TRBD1; V: TRBV5-1; CDR3: CASSFNRGGNEKLFF; DNA: TGCGCCAGCAGCTTCAACAGGGGCGGGAATGAAAAACTGTTTTTT
J: TRBJ1-6; size: once; D: .; V: TRBV28; CDR3: CASGQGDSPLHF; DNA: TGTGCCAGCGGGCAGGGTGATTCACCCCTCCACTTT